This T cell receptor beta chain stems from a study of PD-L1 blockade in urothelial cancer. Overall study context: Analyses were performed on blood at 3 weeks after treatment start (the second dose) and at 6 weeks.

As to time point: peripheral blood 6 weeks after treatment start. All patients carried locally advanced or metastatic urothelial carcinoma. This CDR3 has 15 residues. Per the germline V gene, CDR1 is SGHTA and CDR2 is FQGNSA. J was trimmed by 8 bases and V by 5 bases; bases with no gene match: 13. Each PCR received spiked synthetic TCR analog templates. Clones were sequenced by immunoSEQ multiplex PCR, and TCRdb holds only the in-frame ones, with some missing. This table has 83,000 or so clones, around 78% appearing once. This clone was observed a single time. The receptor was isolated from a man aged 65 to 79 with urothelial cancer. The starting material was PBMCs, obtained around atezolizumab (anti-PD-L1) treatment. The chain is built from TRBV7-2 and TRBJ1-2; TRBD1 agrees at 8 bases. The CDR3 region has the DNA TGTGCCAGCAGCCCCATCGGACAGGGTATGGGCGGCTACACCTTC. Its translation is CASSPIGQGMGGYTF.